The present TCR beta chain was sequenced within a study of shared clonotypes between healthy human individuals. General study findings and limits: Incomplete sequencing of sorted subsets was indicated by rarefaction despite large depth. Genetic and exposure-history diversity was limited by the small donor number.

Measured with immunoSEQ multiplex PCR; TCRdb has only the in-frame clones, and not every one. Of 2.5 million or so clones listed, around 90% are singletons. There were only Caucasian adults among the donors, and all lived in Nashville, Tennessee. In this sample, this clone turned up once. Its antigen is as yet unknown. Germline-derived CDR1 and CDR2 are SNHLY and FYNNEI. Between the trimmed V and J ends, which lost 4 bases and 6 bases, there was a span of 8 bases. The CDR3 runs 12 residues. Input material: naive CD4+ T cells sorted from blood. The sample's subset: CD45RA+ positively selected. The receptor was derived from a man between 18 and 35 years old in good health. The chain combines TRBV2 with TRBJ2-3; D tentatively reads TRBD1 or TRBD2 (5 bases each). The chain's CDR3 is CASSGGSDTQYF. The CDR3 coding sequence is TGTGCCAGCAGTGGGGGGTCCGATACGCAGTATTTT.